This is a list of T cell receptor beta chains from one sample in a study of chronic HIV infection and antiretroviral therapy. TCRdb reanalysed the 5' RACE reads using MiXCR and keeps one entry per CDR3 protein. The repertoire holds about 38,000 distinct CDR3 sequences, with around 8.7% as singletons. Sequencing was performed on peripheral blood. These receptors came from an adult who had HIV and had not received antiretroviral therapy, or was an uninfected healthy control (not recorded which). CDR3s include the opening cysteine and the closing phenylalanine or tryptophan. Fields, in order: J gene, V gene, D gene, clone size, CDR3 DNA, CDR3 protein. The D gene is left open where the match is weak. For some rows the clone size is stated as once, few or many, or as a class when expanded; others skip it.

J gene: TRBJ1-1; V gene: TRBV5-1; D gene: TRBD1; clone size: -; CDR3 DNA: TGCGCCAGCAGCCCCCGGGACAGGGTTACTGAAGCTTTCTTT; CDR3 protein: CASSPRDRVTEAFF
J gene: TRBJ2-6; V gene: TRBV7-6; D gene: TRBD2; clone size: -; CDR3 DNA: TGTGCCAGCAGCCTGCGGGAGGGCTCTGGGGCCAACGTCCTGACTTTC; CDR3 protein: CASSLREGSGANVLTF
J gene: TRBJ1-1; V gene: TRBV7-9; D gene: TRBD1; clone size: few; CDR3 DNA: TGTGCCAGCAGCTCCGGGACAGGGGCGTCTGAAGCTTTCTTT; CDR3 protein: CASSSGTGASEAFF
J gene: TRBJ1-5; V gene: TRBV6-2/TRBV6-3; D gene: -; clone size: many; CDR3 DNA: TGTGCCAGCAAGGACACAGATCAGCCCCAGCATTTT; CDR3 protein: CASKDTDQPQHF
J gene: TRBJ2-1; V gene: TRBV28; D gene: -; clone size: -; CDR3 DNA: TGTGCCAGCACGGCTGGTCCCAACTACAATGAGCAGTTCTTC; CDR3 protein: CASTAGPNYNEQFF
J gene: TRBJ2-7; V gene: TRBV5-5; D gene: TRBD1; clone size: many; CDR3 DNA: TGTGCCAGCAGCCGCTCTCAGACAGGGGACGGCGAGCAGTACTTC; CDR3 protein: CASSRSQTGDGEQYF
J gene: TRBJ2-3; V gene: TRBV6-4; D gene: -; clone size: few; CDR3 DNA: TGTGCCAGCAGTGACTCGACCGGGGGCTCGGATACGCAGTATTTT; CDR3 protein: CASSDSTGGSDTQYF
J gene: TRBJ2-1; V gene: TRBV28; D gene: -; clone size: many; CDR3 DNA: TGTGCCAGCAGTTCGATGGGGAGTGAGCAGTTCTTC; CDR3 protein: CASSSMGSEQFF
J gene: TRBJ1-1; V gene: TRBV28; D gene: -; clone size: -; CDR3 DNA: TGTGCCAGCAGTGGGGGTGGCGCGGGAACTGAAGCTTTCTTT; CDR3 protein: CASSGGGAGTEAFF
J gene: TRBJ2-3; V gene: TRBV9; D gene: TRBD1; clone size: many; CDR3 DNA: TGTGCCAGCAGCGCGGCGGACAGGCTAGGCCCTACAGATACGCAGTATTTT; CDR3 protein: CASSAADRLGPTDTQYF
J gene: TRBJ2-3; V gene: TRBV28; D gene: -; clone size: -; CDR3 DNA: TGTGCCAGCAGTTTCGCCAGCGGCACAGATACGCAGTATTTT; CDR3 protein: CASSFASGTDTQYF
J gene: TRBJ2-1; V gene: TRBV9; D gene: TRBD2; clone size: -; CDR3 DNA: TGTGCCAGCAGCGTGATGGGACTATCCTACAATGAGCAGTTCTTC; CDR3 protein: CASSVMGLSYNEQFF
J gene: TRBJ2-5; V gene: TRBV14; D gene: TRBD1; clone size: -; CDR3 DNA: TGTGCCAGCAGCCAAGGAGGGGGCTCAATCCAAGAGACCCAGTACTTC; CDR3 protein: CASSQGGGSIQETQYF
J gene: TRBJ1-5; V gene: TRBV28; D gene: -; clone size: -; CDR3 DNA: TGTGCCAGCCGGCCGGCAGGGGATTTCTATAGCAATCAGCCCCAGCATTTT; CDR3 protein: CASRPAGDFYSNQPQHF
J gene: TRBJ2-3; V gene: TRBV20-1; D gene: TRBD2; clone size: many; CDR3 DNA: TGCAGTGCTAGAGGGGGAGGGCCAGCAGATACGCAGTATTTT; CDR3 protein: CSARGGGPADTQYF
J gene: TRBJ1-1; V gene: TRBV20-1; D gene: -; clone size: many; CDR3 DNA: TGCAGTGCGTCCGGGACCCACACGAATGAAGCTTTCTTT; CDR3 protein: CSASGTHTNEAFF
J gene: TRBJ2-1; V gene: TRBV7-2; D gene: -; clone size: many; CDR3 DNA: TGTGCCAGCAGCTTAGCCGTAGGGACGGTCAATGAGCAGTTCTTC; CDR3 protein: CASSLAVGTVNEQFF
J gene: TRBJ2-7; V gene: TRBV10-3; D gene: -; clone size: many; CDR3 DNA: TGTGCCATCAGTGAGGACAGCCCCTACGAGCAGTACTTC; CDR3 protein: CAISEDSPYEQYF